This TCR beta chain was sequenced during a study of PD-1 blockade in mismatch repair-deficient tumors (dated by TCRdb to 2017 to 2019). Concerning the study at large: The trial enrolled 85 to 100 consecutive patients with approximately eleven mismatch repair-deficient cancer types between 2013 and 2016, all previously treated and progressing. Deep sequencing of TCR CDR3 regions was used to track tumor-associated T cell clones in peripheral blood of patients responding to PD-1 blockade.

Inclusive of the bounding cysteine and phenylalanine, the CDR3 is 15 residues long. The CDR3 DNA has 45 bases and is translated from base 1. Trimming at the junction amounts to 0 bases on V and 3 bases on J, and the germline ends lie 11 bases apart. Per the germline V gene, SGDLS is the CDR1 and YYNGEE is the CDR2. Mismatch repair deficiency was established in every enrolled patient by polymerase chain reaction or immunohistochemistry. TCR sequencing was performed for a few patients who responded to pembrolizumab therapy. The phase II trial prospectively evaluated PD-1 blockade with pembrolizumab in advanced mismatch repair-deficient cancers, independent of tissue of origin. Peripheral blood T cell samples were gathered serially, both before PD-1 blockade started and at multiple time points afterward. The timing of each blood sample was reported as weeks after the first dose of pembrolizumab. The library was made by the immunoSEQ multiplex PCR assay. TCRdb took this table from immuneACCESS and kept in-frame rearrangements with V and J called. Such tables lack part of the clones; where checked against another copy, unresolved V genes explain under half of the gap, and the rest is unexplained. This sample has some 100,000 clones in its table, and roughly four fifths of those were observed once. The ten largest make up around 6.5% of the sample.

The research as a whole found: Rapid expansion after pembrolizumab followed by contraction, generally before radiologic responses, was shown by tumor-resident clones, which were often undetectable in blood before treatment.

Regarding this clone: Its target antigen remains unknown. No much larger clone exists at a distance of one base, and base qualities are not known.

The TCR comes from an adult with mismatch repair-deficient cancer. The sequenced sample was peripheral blood, obtained around 8 months after starting pembrolizumab. The sequence is built from TRBV9 and TRBJ2-3; a tentative D match to TRBD2 spans 6 bases. The sequence in DNA is TGTGCCAGCAGCGTAGACGCGGGAAGAACAGATACGCAGTATTTT. The resulting protein is CASSVDAGRTDTQYF.